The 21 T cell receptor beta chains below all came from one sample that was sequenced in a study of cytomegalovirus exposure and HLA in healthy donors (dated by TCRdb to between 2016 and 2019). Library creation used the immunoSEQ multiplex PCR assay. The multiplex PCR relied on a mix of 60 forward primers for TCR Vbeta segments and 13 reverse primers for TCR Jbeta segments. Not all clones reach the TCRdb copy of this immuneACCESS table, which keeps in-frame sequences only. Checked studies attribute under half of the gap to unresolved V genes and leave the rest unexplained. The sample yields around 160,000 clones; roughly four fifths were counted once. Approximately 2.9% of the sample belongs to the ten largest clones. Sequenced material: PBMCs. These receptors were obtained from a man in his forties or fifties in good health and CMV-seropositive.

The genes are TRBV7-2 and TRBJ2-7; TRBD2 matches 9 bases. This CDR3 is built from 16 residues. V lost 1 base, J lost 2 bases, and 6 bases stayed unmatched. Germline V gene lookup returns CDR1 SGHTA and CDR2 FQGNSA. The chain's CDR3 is CASSLVGSGSAYEQYF. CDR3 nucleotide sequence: TGTGCCAGCAGCTTAGTTGGTAGCGGGAGTGCCTACGAGCAGTACTTC.

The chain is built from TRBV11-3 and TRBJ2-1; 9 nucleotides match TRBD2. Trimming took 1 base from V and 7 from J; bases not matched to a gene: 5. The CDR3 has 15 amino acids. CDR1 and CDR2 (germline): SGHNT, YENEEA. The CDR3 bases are TGTGCCAGCAGCTTAGGCGGGAGGGTTTGGAATGAGCAGTTCTTC. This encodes CASSLGGRVWNEQFF.

The CDR3 is CASSLGGSRTDTQYF. The CDR3 DNA follows: TGTGCCAGCAGCTTAGGCGGGAGTCGAACAGATACGCAGTATTTT. V gene TRBV7-7 combines with J gene TRBJ2-3; TRBD2 agrees at 7 bases. The ends lost 1 base at V and 3 bases at J; junction bases unmatched: 4. The CDR3 is 15 amino acids. Germline assignment: CDR1 SSHAT and CDR2 FNYEAQ (reference sequence).

The DNA of the CDR3 is TGTGCCAGCAGCTTGAGACGGACAGCCAGGGAGTTCTTC. Protein sequence: CASSLRRTAREFF. This sequence joins TRBV11-2 and TRBJ2-1; perhaps TRBD1 as D (6 bases). In germline, CDR1 is SGHAT, CDR2 FQNNGV. This CDR3 contains 13 residues. The V gene lost 3 bases and the J gene lost 14 bases, with 17 bases spanning the gap.

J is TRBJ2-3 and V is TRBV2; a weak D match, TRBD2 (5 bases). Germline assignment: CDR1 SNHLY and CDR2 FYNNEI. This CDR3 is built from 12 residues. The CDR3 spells CATGSRADTQYF. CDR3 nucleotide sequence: TGTGCGACGGGGTCTCGGGCAGATACGCAGTATTTT.

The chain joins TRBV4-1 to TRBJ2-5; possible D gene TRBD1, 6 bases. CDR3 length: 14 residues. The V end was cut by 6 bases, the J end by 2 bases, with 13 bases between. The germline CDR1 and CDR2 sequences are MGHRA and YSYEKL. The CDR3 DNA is TGCGCCAGCAGGGCAACAGGGCTGCAAGAGACCCAGTACTTC. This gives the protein CASRATGLQETQYF.

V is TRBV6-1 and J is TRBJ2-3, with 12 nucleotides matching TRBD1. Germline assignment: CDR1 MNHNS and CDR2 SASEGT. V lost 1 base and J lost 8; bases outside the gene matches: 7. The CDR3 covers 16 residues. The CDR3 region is CASSEDRDRGRGTQYF. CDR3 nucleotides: TGTGCCAGCAGTGAAGACAGGGACAGGGGGCGGGGTACGCAGTATTTT.

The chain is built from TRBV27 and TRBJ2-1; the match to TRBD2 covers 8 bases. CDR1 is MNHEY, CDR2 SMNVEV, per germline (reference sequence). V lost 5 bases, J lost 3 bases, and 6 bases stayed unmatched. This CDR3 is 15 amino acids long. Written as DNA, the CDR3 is TGTGCCAGCAGTCTACCGGGACTAGGCTACAATGAGCAGTTCTTC. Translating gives CASSLPGLGYNEQFF.

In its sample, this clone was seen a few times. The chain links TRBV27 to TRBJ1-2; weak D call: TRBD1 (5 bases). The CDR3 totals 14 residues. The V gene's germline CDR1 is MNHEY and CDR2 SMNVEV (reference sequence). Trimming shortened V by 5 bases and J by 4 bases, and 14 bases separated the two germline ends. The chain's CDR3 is CASSPQGGFYGYTF. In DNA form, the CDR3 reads TGTGCCAGCAGTCCCCAGGGAGGATTCTATGGCTACACCTTC.

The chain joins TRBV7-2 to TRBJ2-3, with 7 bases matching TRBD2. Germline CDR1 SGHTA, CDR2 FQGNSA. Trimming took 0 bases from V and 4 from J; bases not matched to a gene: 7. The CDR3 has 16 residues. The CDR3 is CASSLAGGLIADTQYF. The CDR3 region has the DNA TGTGCCAGCAGCTTAGCGGGGGGACTAATCGCAGATACGCAGTATTTT.

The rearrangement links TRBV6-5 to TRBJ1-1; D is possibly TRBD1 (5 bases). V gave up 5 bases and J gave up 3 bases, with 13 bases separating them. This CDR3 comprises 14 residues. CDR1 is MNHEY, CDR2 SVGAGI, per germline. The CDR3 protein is CASSGRGRDTEAFF. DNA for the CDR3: TGTGCCAGCAGTGGAAGGGGCCGCGACACTGAAGCTTTCTTT.

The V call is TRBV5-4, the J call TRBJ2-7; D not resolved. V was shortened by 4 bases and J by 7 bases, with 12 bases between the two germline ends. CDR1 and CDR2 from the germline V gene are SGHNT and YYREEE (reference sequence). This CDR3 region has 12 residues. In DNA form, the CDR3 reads TGTGCCAGCAGCGACTCGAGCAGTGAGCAGTACTTC. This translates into CASSDSSSEQYF.

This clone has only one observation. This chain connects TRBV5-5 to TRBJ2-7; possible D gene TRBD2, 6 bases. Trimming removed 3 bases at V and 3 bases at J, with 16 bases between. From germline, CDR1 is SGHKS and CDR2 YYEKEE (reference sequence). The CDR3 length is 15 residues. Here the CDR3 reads CASSSVADLFYEQYF. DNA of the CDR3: TGTGCCAGCAGCTCCGTAGCGGACCTTTTCTACGAGCAGTACTTC.

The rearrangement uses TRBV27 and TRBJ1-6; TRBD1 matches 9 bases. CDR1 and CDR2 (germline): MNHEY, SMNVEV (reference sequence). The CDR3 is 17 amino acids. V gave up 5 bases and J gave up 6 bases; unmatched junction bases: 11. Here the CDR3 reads CASSPPGQGMSNSPLHF. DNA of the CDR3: TGTGCCAGCAGTCCACCGGGACAGGGTATGAGTAATTCACCCCTCCACTTT.

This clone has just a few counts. CDR3 sequence (DNA): TGTGCCAGCAGTCAAGACAGGGGAGGAGACTATGGCTACACCTTC. It is translated as CASSQDRGGDYGYTF. The chain employs TRBV6-5 and TRBJ1-2; 8 bases align to TRBD1. Unmatched junction bases numbered 8, after V lost 5 bases and J lost 3 bases. The CDR3 is 15 amino acids. The germline CDR1 and CDR2 sequences are MNHEY and SVGAGI.

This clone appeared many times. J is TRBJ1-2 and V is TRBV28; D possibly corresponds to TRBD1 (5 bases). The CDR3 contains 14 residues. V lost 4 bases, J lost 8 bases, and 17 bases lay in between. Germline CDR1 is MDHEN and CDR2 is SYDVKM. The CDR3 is CASSSPSGARGYTF. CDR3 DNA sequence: TGTGCCAGCAGTTCCCCAAGTGGGGCACGGGGCTACACCTTC.

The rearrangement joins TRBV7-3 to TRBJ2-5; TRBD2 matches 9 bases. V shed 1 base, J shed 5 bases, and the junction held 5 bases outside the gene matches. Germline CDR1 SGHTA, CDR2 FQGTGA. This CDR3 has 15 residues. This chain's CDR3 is CASSLIGGRGETQYF. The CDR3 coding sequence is TGTGCCAGCAGCTTAATCGGCGGGAGGGGCGAGACCCAGTACTTC.

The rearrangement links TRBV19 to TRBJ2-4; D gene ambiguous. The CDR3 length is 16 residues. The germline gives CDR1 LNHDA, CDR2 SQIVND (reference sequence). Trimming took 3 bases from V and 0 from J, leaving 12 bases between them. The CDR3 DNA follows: TGTGCCAGTAGTATCAGGTCATCGCGAGCCAAAAACATTCAGTACTTC. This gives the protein CASSIRSSRAKNIQYF.

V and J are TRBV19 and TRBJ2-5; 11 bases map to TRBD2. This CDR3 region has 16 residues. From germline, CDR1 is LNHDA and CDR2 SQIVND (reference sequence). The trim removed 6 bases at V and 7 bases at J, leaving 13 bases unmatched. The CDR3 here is CASSETSGSFVGTQYF. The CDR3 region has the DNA TGTGCCAGTAGCGAAACTAGCGGGAGTTTTGTTGGGACCCAGTACTTC.

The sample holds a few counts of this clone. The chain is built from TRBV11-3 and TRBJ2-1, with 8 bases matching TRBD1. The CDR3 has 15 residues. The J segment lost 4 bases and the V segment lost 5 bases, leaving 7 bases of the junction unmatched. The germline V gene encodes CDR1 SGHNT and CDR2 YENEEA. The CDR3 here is CASSPTGAPYNEQFF. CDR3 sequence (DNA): TGTGCCAGCAGCCCGACAGGGGCCCCTTACAATGAGCAGTTCTTC.

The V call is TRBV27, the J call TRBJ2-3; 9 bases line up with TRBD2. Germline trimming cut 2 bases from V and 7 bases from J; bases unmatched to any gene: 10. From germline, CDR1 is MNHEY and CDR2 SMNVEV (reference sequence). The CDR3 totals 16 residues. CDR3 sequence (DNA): TGTGCCAGCAGTTTAGGTCTAGCGGGACGGGTAAATACGCAGTATTTT. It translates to CASSLGLAGRVNTQYF.